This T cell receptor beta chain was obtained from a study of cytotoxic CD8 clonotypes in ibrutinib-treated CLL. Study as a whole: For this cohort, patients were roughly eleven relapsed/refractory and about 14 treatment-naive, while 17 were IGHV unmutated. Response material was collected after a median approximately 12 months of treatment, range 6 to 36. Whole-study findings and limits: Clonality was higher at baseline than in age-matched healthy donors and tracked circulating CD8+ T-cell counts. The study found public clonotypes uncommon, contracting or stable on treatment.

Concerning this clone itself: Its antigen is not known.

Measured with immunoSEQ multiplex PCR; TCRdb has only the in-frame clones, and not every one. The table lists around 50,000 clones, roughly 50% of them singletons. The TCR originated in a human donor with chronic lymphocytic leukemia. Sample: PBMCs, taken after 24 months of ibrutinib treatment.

The CDR3 DNA sequence: TGTGCCAGCAGTCCCTCTGGGGCCAACGTCCTGACTTTC. This codes for CASSPSGANVLTF. The chain links TRBV2 to TRBJ2-6; D is ambiguous. The CDR3 totals 13 residues. With 5 bases removed from V and 0 bases from J, the gap between germline ends came to 2 bases. Germline CDR1 reads SNHLY; CDR2 reads FYNNEI.